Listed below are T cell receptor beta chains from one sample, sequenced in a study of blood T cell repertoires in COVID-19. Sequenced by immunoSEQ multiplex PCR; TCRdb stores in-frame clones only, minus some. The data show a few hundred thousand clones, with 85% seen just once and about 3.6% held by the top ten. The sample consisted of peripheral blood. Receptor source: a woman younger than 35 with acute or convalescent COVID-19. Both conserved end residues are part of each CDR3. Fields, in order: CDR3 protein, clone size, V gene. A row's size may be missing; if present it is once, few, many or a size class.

CASSLGAGTGEQYF . TRBV5-1
CASVIQGSYEQYF . TRBV7-9
CASSRNRDRRGTEAFF . TRBV21-1
CASRRVMYRAFF . TRBV5-1
CASSYNRVSGNEKLFF . TRBV6-2/TRBV6-3
CASSVEEGTNYGYTF . TRBV9
CASNRATNEKLFF . TRBV5-6
CASSQDGAGTASYEQYF . TRBV3-1/TRBV3-2
CASSQKGADPGELFF . TRBV3-1/TRBV3-2
CASNEGTFDVPYEQYF . TRBV6-6
CASSPLTSGASDTQYF . TRBV18
CASRPPGQNSPLHF few TRBV6-5
CASSFRTGGVRNYGYTF . TRBV5-6
CASSPRGSYEQYF many TRBV6-5
CASSLAPGLGPYEQYF . TRBV5-6
CASRREADTQYF . TRBV6-5
CASPGGREGELFF once TRBV21-1
CAIGPGSPLHF . TRBV10-3
CASSWGWGDREVRDYGYTF . TRBV19
CAWRGRGQGVSGPGNTIYF . TRBV30
CASSLSFREYGYTF . TRBV27
CASSDGSGGPWDEQFF . TRBV2
CASSLDRAAGELFF . TRBV7-9
CASSVTGLFSGNTIYF . TRBV19
CASSPTSASSYNEQFF . TRBV19
CASTWDSVKAEAFF . TRBV5-1
CASSASGGQGREQYF . TRBV18
CASSDELAGGNEQFF once TRBV10-1
CASSTTGQETQYF . TRBV7-3
CASSFGSPGNEQFF few TRBV11-3
CASSQEYSEAFF few TRBV4-1
CASMEQGGNQPQHF . TRBV2
CASFGLAGRQETQYF . TRBV27
CASSQRNEPTGELFF few TRBV3-1/TRBV3-2
CASSLDSRYQPQHF . TRBV2
CASKLLPDTGNTIYF . TRBV2
CASSEGEGHNEQFF few TRBV6-4
CASTPGQSARIETQYF . TRBV7-7
CASSSTGTGTGANVLTF . TRBV5-1
CASSLSPRGSNTEAFF . TRBV18
CATSDLALAGGGDTQYF . TRBV24-1
CATRRDREVYTEAFF . TRBV19
CASSSGLAAYNEQFF once TRBV5-1
CASSLGTGNSPLHF few TRBV7-9
CASSFYQNEQFF . TRBV28
CASSQEGDLAPLHF few TRBV7-9
CASSLRRLASKALETQYF once TRBV27
CASSSSGGRDQPQHF . TRBV18
CASSQDWLAGGPGTGELFF . TRBV4-1
CASRDRGRVTEAFF . TRBV6-5
CASSDVQGSNEKLFF few TRBV5-1
CSVFRVGNTEAFF once TRBV29-1